What follows are 25 T cell receptor beta chains derived from one specimen sequenced in a study of T cell responses to AZD1222 COVID-19 vaccine. The method was immunoSEQ multiplex PCR; TCRdb's version includes in-frame clones alone and lacks a portion of them. The data hold some 66,000 clones, with about 90% observed a single time. This specimen was peripheral blood, taken on day 0 of AZD1222 vaccination. These receptors were obtained from an adult in good health.

The chain couples TRBV6-5 to TRBJ2-1; possibly TRBD2 for D (5 bases). This CDR3 spans 13 amino acids. Germline V gene sequence: CDR1 MNHEY, CDR2 SVGAGI. Trimming took 4 bases from V and 8 from J, leaving 12 bases between them. This CDR3 reads CASSLDFGDEQFF. In DNA form, the CDR3 reads TGTGCCAGCAGTTTGGACTTCGGGGATGAGCAGTTCTTC.

The rearrangement links TRBV19 to TRBJ1-1; TRBD1 matches at 7 bases. The CDR3 is 15 residues long. The junction had 4 bases not matched to a gene; V was cut back by 3 bases and J by 0 bases. Germline V gives CDR1 LNHDA, CDR2 SQIVND (reference sequence). CDR3 DNA: TGTGCCAGTAGTATTCCCAGGGGGTTGAACACTGAAGCTTTCTTT. Translation gives CASSIPRGLNTEAFF.

V is TRBV5-1 and J is TRBJ2-3; maybe TRBD2 (5 bases). Trimming removed 0 bases from V and 5 bases from J, with 13 bases in between. The CDR3 has 15 residues. Looked up from germline, CDR1 is SGHRS and CDR2 is YFSETQ. This chain's CDR3 is CASSLVSRREDTQYF. The DNA for the CDR3 is TGCGCCAGCAGCTTGGTTAGTCGTCGGGAAGATACGCAGTATTTT.

The V and J genes are TRBV29-1 and TRBJ2-2; 8 nucleotides match TRBD1. Trimming took 5 bases from V and 5 from J; bases not matched to a gene: 1. This CDR3 region has 12 residues. CDR1 is SQVTM, CDR2 ANQGSEA, per germline. The CDR3 nucleotides read TGCAGCGTTAGACAGGGGACCGGGGAGCTGTTTTTT. It specifies CSVRQGTGELFF.

V is TRBV28 and J is TRBJ2-3; TRBD2 matches at 16 bases. The trim removed 6 bases at V and 9 bases at J, leaving 9 bases unmatched. Germline values: CDR1 MDHEN, CDR2 SYDVKM. This CDR3 has 16 residues. The CDR3 nucleotides read TGTGCCAGCAGCCTAGGGGGACTAGCGGGAGGGGCGACGCAGTATTTT. Protein sequence: CASSLGGLAGGATQYF.

This clone was counted only a few times. The chain has TRBV5-4 and TRBJ1-3; TRBD1 is a possible D gene (6 bases). Trimming took 4 bases from V and 4 from J, leaving 12 bases between them. This CDR3 has 14 residues. Germline V lookup: CDR1 SGHNT, CDR2 YYREEE (reference sequence). CDR3 amino acids: CASSVRTEGNTIYF. CDR3 DNA sequence: TGTGCCAGCAGCGTGCGGACAGAGGGAAACACCATATATTTT.

The chain uses TRBV7-9 and TRBJ2-3; TRBD1 matches at 10 bases. Germline trimming cut 5 bases from V and 0 bases from J; bases unmatched to any gene: 2. CDR3 size: 15 residues. Germline CDR1 is SEHNR and CDR2 is FQNEAQ (reference sequence). DNA of the CDR3: TGTGCCAGCAGCGGACAGGGGGTTAGCACAGATACGCAGTATTTT. Translation: CASSGQGVSTDTQYF.

The chain is built from TRBV28 and TRBJ1-1; D uncertain. V shed 8 bases and J shed 1 base, with 8 bases lying between them. Looked up from germline, CDR1 is MDHEN and CDR2 is SYDVKM. CDR3 size: 12 residues. The CDR3 here is CASFAPNTEAFF. The CDR3 nucleotides read TGTGCCAGCTTCGCCCCGAACACTGAAGCTTTCTTT.

The chain joins TRBV5-4 to TRBJ1-2; D might be TRBD1 (6 bases). Germline V lookup: CDR1 SGHNT, CDR2 YYREEE (reference sequence). V was shortened by 0 bases and J by 8 bases, with 11 bases between the two germline ends. This CDR3 has 13 amino acids. CDR3 coding DNA: TGTGCCAGCAGCTTGGAACAGGGTGAAGGCTACACCTTC. This translates into CASSLEQGEGYTF.

This clone appeared once. The CDR3 sequence is CASSVGWGPTDTQYF. CDR3 nucleotides: TGTGCCAGCAGCGTAGGTTGGGGTCCCACAGATACGCAGTATTTT. This chain uses TRBV9 with TRBJ2-3; D is undetermined. The CDR3 spans 15 residues. CDR1 is SGDLS, CDR2 YYNGEE, per germline. The germline V and J ends were trimmed by 0 bases and 2 bases, with 10 bases remaining between them.

This rearrangement joins TRBV11-2 to TRBJ2-3, with D tentatively TRBD2 (5 bases). Germline V gene data show CDR1 as SGHAT and CDR2 as FQNNGV. The germline V and J ends were trimmed by 3 bases and 0 bases, with 16 bases remaining between them. This CDR3 region has 17 residues. The CDR3 sequence is CASSFDVRGGSTDTQYF. CDR3 coding DNA: TGTGCCAGCAGCTTTGACGTCCGGGGTGGGAGCACAGATACGCAGTATTTT. The variable domain in full, with the rest retrieved from reference TRBV11-2 and TRBJ2-3, is EAGVAQSPRYKIIEKRQSVAFWCNPISGHATLYWYQQILGQGPKLLIQFQNNGVVDDSQLPKDRFSAERLKGVDSTLKIQPAKLEDSAVYLCASSFDVRGGSTDTQYFGPGTRLTVL.

CDR3 region: CASSLTVLTQETQYF. CDR3 DNA sequence: TGTGCCAGCAGCTTAACGGTCCTGACCCAAGAGACCCAGTACTTC. The chain joins TRBV7-2 to TRBJ2-5; no reliable D call. Trimming removed 2 bases at V and 1 base at J, with 11 bases between. The germline V gene encodes CDR1 SGHTA and CDR2 FQGNSA. The CDR3 totals 15 residues.

J is TRBJ2-7 and V is TRBV11-2, with D perhaps TRBD2 (6 bases). Trimming took off 3 bases at V and 9 bases at J, with 21 bases between the two ends. Germline V gives CDR1 SGHAT, CDR2 FQNNGV. CDR3 length: 15 amino acids. This chain's CDR3 is CASSLEGLGTTVQYF. The CDR3 nucleotides are TGTGCCAGCAGCTTGGAGGGCCTAGGTACTACCGTGCAGTACTTC.

This clone has just one count. The chain has TRBV30 and TRBJ2-7, with D possibly being TRBD2 (5 bases). The CDR3 sequence is 13 residues long. Trimming pared 0 bases from V and 5 bases from J, leaving 11 bases between. Germline assignment: CDR1 GTSNPN and CDR2 SVGIG (reference sequence). The CDR3 DNA reads as TGTGCCTGGAGTGTAGTGGGAGTTGACGAGCAGTACTTC. This gives the protein CAWSVVGVDEQYF.

J is TRBJ1-2 and V is TRBV30; D is ambiguous. The germline V and J ends were trimmed by 0 bases and 8 bases, with 13 bases remaining between them. This CDR3 region has 13 residues. Germline loops: CDR1 GTSNPN, CDR2 SVGIG (reference sequence). CDR3 loop: CAWSVQSGVGYTF. The DNA for the CDR3 is TGTGCCTGGAGTGTACAATCAGGCGTCGGCTACACCTTC.

This sequence joins TRBV4-2 and TRBJ2-1; 11 bases are shared with TRBD2. Per germline, CDR1 LGHNA and CDR2 YNFKEQ. The CDR3 has 17 residues. V was pared by 1 base and J by 6 bases, with 8 bases of the junction left unmatched. CDR3: CASSQGATSGGLNEQFF. Here the CDR3 DNA reads TGTGCCAGCAGCCAAGGCGCTACTAGCGGGGGCCTCAATGAGCAGTTCTTC.

The chain is built from TRBV5-1 and TRBJ2-1; 11 nucleotides line up with TRBD2. CDR1 is SGHRS and CDR2 is YFSETQ in the germline V gene. Germline trimming cut 0 bases from V and 7 bases from J; bases unmatched to any gene: 6. The CDR3 is 16 residues long. The CDR3 region is CASSLVLAGGQNEQFF. The CDR3 nucleotides read TGCGCCAGCAGCTTGGTATTAGCGGGAGGGCAGAATGAGCAGTTCTTC.

The chain combines TRBV7-3 with TRBJ1-1; D is possibly TRBD1 (5 bases). CDR3 length: 14 amino acids. Per the germline V gene, CDR1 is SGHTA and CDR2 is FQGTGA. V lost 5 bases to trimming and J lost 0 bases, with 10 bases between them. The CDR3 sequence: CASSSTGVNTEAFF. CDR3 nucleotides: TGTGCCAGCAGCAGTACGGGGGTGAACACTGAAGCTTTCTTT.

This chain connects TRBV29-1 to TRBJ2-3; D unresolved. The germline V gene has CDR1 SQVTM and CDR2 ANQGSEA. V lost 4 bases and J lost 6, with 5 bases in between. This CDR3 spans 10 amino acids. For the CDR3, the DNA is TGCAGCGTTGGGCCCGATACGCAGTATTTT. It translates to CSVGPDTQYF.

This chain's CDR3 is CASSGLAGPYTDTQYF. The CDR3 coding sequence is TGTGCCAGCAGCGGACTAGCGGGACCTTACACAGATACGCAGTATTTT. The rearrangement links TRBV27 to TRBJ2-3, with 12 bases fitting TRBD2. CDR1 MNHEY and CDR2 SMNVEV come from the germline V gene (reference sequence). Trimming removed 6 bases from V and 2 bases from J; junction bases left unmatched: 6. CDR3 length: 16 residues.

This clone has only one observation. The gene calls are TRBV15 and TRBJ2-3, with 7 bases that match TRBD1. CDR3 size: 11 residues. CDR1 and CDR2 (germline): LNHNV, YYDKDF (reference sequence). J was trimmed by 7 bases and V by 6 bases; bases with no gene match: 1. CDR3 sequence (DNA): TGTGCCACCAGGACAGGGAATACGCAGTATTTT. Amino acids: CATRTGNTQYF.

The chain carries TRBV6-5 and TRBJ2-3; D is unclear. V lost 4 bases, J lost 1 base, and 12 bases lay in between. In germline, CDR1 is MNHEY, CDR2 SVGAGI. The CDR3 sequence is 15 residues long. The CDR3, as DNA: TGTGCCAGCAGTTCCGGGCTGGAGCGCACAGATACGCAGTATTTT. This encodes CASSSGLERTDTQYF.

The V gene is TRBV6-5, the J gene TRBJ1-2; unclear D gene. The ends were cut back, 2 bases at V and 4 bases at J, with 2 bases in the middle. This CDR3 region has 11 residues. Germline loops: CDR1 MNHEY, CDR2 SVGAGI. The CDR3 is CASSYGYGYTF. In DNA, the CDR3 is TGTGCCAGCAGTTACGGCTATGGCTACACCTTC.

The chain employs TRBV3-1 (or the pseudogene TRBV3-2) and TRBJ1-2, with a tentative D call TRBD1 (6 bases). Trimming removed 1 base from V and 7 bases from J, with 13 bases in between. There are 14 residues in the CDR3. Germline V gene data show CDR1 as LGHDT and CDR2 as YNNKEL (reference sequence). Written as DNA, the CDR3 is TGTGCCAGCAGCCAAGGACAGGACTCCTCTGGCTACACCTTC. It specifies CASSQGQDSSGYTF.

V gene TRBV11-3 combines with J gene TRBJ1-1; perhaps TRBD1 as D (6 bases). Germline V gene data show CDR1 as SGHNT and CDR2 as YENEEA. V dropped 6 bases and J dropped 8 bases, with 13 bases sitting between them. The CDR3 extends over 12 amino acids. As DNA, the CDR3 is TGTGCCAGCAGTCTTACCGGACAGGAAGCTTTCTTT. Translating gives CASSLTGQEAFF.